Following are 10 T cell receptor beta chains from one sample sequenced in a study of cytomegalovirus exposure and HLA in healthy donors. The PCR employed 60 Vbeta primers together with 13 Jbeta primers. Some clones are missing from TCRdb's copy, which holds only in-frame ones; the method was immunoSEQ multiplex PCR. Here the sample spans tens of thousands of clones, 65% being singletons. Source material: PBMCs. These receptors were collected from a woman aged 50 to 60 in good health and CMV-seropositive.

Of note for this clone: At one end the junction does not follow the germline gene, possibly because of a read error. This chain joins TRBV7-9 and TRBJ2-5; D gene unclear. CDR1 is SEHNR, CDR2 FQNEAQ, per germline (reference sequence). CDR3 length equals 14 residues. The CDR3 protein is CSSSFTGTGETQYF. The CDR3 nucleotides are TGTTCCAGCAGCTTCACGGGTACGGGAGAGACCCAGTACTTC.

This chain uses TRBV7-9 with TRBJ2-7; D possibly corresponds to TRBD1 (6 bases). Germline-derived CDR1 and CDR2 are SEHNR and FQNEAQ (reference sequence). The CDR3 is 16 residues long. Deletions cut 4 bases from V and 3 bases from J, with 19 bases between. CDR3 loop: CASSSSKETGYYEQYF. The DNA for the CDR3 is TGTGCCAGCAGCTCTTCCAAGGAAACAGGGTACTACGAGCAGTACTTC.

The V and J genes are TRBV28 and TRBJ1-2; D possibly corresponds to TRBD1 (6 bases). This CDR3 comprises 11 residues. The V end was cut by 9 bases, the J end by 6 bases, with 11 bases between. Looked up from germline, CDR1 is MDHEN and CDR2 is SYDVKM. CDR3 sequence: CASKQGHGYTF. The CDR3 bases are TGTGCCAGTAAACAGGGTCATGGCTACACCTTC.

The chain joins TRBV13 to TRBJ2-1; 7 nucleotides align to TRBD1. CDR1 PRHDT and CDR2 FYEKMQ come from the germline V gene (reference sequence). CDR3 length: 13 amino acids. V lost 5 bases to trimming and J lost 6 bases; unmatched junction nucleotides: 4. CDR3 amino acids: CASSPRTGNEQFF. DNA for the CDR3: TGTGCCAGCAGCCCCCGGACAGGCAATGAGCAGTTCTTC.

This clone was seen only once. The chain couples TRBV2 to TRBJ2-7; possible D gene TRBD1, 5 bases. Germline V gene sequence: CDR1 SNHLY, CDR2 FYNNEI. V was clipped by 7 bases and J by 1 base, with 11 bases between them. This CDR3 has 13 residues. DNA of the CDR3: TGTGCCAGCACCCCGGACATTTCCTACGAGCAGTACTTC. It translates to CASTPDISYEQYF.

The rearrangement links TRBV19 to TRBJ2-5; 14 bases map to TRBD2. The length of the CDR3 is 15 residues. V lost 6 bases to trimming and J lost 4 bases; unmatched junction nucleotides: 4. Germline CDR1 reads LNHDA; CDR2 reads SQIVND (reference sequence). CDR3 loop: CASSGLAGGGETQYF. CDR3 DNA: TGTGCCAGTAGCGGACTAGCGGGGGGAGGAGAGACCCAGTACTTC.

This clone was recorded a few times. The chain combines TRBV6-6 with TRBJ2-7; TRBD2 might be the D (7 bases). V was clipped by 8 bases and J by 0 bases, with 14 bases between them. The CDR3 loop spans 14 amino acids. The germline CDR1 and CDR2 sequences are MNHNY and SVGAGI (reference sequence). The CDR3 region has the DNA TGTGCCAGCCGCGATGGGGGGGCCTCCTACGAGCAGTACTTC. Residues: CASRDGGASYEQYF.

V is TRBV21-1 and J is TRBJ1-2; no DNA check was done on the table's D call, TRBD1. TRBV21-1 is a listed pseudogene. The CDR3 has 16 amino acids. The CDR3 nucleotides read TGTGCCAGCAGCTCTGGGGACGGGACAGGGGACTATGGCTACACCTTC. This gives the protein CASSSGDGTGDYGYTF.

The chain employs TRBV27 and TRBJ2-1; 16 bases align to TRBD2. There are 18 residues in the CDR3. After removal of 4 bases from V and 8 bases from J, the junction contained 11 bases not matched to a gene. CDR1 and CDR2 (germline): MNHEY, SMNVEV (reference sequence). The CDR3 reads CASSYTGTSGGALDEQFF. CDR3 DNA: TGTGCCAGCAGTTACACCGGGACTAGCGGGGGGGCCTTGGATGAGCAGTTCTTC.

CDR3: CASSLVGQGASFYTEAFF. The CDR3 DNA sequence: TGTGCCAGCAGCTTGGTGGGACAGGGGGCGTCTTTTTACACTGAAGCTTTCTTT. The chain is built from TRBV5-5 and TRBJ1-1, with TRBD1 matching 12 bases. The junction had 9 bases not matched to a gene; V was cut back by 0 bases and J by 3 bases. The germline CDR1 and CDR2 sequences are SGHKS and YYEKEE (reference sequence). There are 18 residues in the CDR3.